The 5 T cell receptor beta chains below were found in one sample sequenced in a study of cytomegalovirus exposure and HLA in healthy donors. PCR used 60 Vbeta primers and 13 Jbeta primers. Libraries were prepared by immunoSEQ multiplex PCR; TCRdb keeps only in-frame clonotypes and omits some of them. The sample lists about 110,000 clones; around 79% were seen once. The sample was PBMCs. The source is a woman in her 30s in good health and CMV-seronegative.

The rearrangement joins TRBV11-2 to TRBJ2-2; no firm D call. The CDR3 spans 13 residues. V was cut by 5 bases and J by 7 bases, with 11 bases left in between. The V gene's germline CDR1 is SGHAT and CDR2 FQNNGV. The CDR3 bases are TGTGCCAGCAGCCACTCAATCGGCGGGGAGCTGTTTTTT. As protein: CASSHSIGGELFF.

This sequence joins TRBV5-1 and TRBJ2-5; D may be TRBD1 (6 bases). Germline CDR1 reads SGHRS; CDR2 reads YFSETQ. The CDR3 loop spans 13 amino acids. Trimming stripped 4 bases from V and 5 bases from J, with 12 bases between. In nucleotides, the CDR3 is TGCGCCAGCAGCAGCCAGGGGTGGGAGACCCAGTACTTC. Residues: CASSSQGWETQYF.

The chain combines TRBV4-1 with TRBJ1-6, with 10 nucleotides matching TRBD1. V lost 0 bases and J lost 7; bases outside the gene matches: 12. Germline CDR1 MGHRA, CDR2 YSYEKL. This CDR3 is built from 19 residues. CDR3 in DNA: TGCGCCAGCAGCCAAGACCGAAACCTTCCGGGACAGGGGAATTCACCCCTCCACTTT. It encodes CASSQDRNLPGQGNSPLHF.

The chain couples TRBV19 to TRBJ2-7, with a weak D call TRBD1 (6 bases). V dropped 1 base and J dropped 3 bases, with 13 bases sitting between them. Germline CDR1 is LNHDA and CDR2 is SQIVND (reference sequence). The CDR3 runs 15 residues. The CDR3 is CASSIGGQNYYEQYF. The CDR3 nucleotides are TGTGCCAGTAGTATAGGTGGACAGAATTACTACGAGCAGTACTTC.

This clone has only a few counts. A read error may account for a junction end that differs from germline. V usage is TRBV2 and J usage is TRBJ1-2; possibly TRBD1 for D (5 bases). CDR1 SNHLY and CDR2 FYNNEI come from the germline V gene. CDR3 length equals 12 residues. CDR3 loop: CAGSRASYGYTF. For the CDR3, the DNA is TGTGCCGGCAGCAGGGCCAGCTATGGCTACACCTTC.